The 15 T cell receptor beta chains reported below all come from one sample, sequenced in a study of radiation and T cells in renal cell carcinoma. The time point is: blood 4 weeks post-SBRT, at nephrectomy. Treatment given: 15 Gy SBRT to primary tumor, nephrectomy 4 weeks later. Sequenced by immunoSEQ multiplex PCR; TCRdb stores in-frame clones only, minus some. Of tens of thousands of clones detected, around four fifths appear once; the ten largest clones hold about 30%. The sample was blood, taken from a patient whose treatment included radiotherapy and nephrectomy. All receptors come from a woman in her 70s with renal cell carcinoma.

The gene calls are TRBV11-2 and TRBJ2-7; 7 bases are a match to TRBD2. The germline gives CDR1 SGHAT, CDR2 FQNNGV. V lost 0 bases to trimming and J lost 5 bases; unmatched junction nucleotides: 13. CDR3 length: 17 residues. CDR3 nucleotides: TGTGCCAGCAGCTTAGATAGGTGGGGAGGGCCCTACGACGAGCAGTACTTC. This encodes CASSLDRWGGPYDEQYF.

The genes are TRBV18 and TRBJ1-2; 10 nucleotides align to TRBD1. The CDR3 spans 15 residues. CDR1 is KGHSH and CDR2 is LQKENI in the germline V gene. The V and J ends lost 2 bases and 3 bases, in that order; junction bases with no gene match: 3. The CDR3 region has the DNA TGTGCCAGCTCACCAGGGACAGGGGATGACTATGGCTACACCTTC. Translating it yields CASSPGTGDDYGYTF.

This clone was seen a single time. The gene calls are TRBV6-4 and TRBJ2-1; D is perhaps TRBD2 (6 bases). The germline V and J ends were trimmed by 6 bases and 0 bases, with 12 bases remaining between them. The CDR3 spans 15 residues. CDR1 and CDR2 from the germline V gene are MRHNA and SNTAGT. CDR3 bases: TGTGCCAGCAGAGTAGCGGCAAGCTCCTACAATGAGCAGTTCTTC. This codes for CASRVAASSYNEQFF.

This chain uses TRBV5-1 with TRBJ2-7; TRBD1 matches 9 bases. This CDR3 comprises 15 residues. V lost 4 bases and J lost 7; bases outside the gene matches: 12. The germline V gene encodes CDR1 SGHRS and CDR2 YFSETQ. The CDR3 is CASSMTQTGGGEQYF. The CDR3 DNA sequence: TGCGCCAGCAGCATGACCCAGACAGGGGGAGGGGAGCAGTACTTC.

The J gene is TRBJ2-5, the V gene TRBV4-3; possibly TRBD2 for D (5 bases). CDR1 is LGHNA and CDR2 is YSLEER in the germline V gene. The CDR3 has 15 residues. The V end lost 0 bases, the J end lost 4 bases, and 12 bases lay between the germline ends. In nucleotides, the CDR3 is TGCGCCAGCAGCCAAGATACCGGGGTGGGAGAGACCCAGTACTTC. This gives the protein CASSQDTGVGETQYF.

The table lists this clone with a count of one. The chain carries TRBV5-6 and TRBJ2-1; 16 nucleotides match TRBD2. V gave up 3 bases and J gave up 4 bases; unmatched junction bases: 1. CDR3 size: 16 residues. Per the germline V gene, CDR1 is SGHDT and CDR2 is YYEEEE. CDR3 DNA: TGTGCCAGCAGCTGGGGACTAGCGGGAGGGTACAATGAGCAGTTCTTC. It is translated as CASSWGLAGGYNEQFF.

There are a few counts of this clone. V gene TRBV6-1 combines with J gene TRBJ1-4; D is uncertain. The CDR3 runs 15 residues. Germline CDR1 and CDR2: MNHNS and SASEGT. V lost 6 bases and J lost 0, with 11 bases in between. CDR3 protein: CASSVILATNEKLFF. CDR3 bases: TGTGCCAGCAGCGTCATTCTTGCAACTAATGAAAAACTGTTTTTT.

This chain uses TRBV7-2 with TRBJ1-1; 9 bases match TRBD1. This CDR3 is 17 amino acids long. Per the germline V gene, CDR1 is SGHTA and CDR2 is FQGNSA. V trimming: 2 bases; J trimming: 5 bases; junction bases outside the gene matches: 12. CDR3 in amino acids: CASSLFFSGQGLTEAFF. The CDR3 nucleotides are TGTGCCAGCAGCTTATTTTTCTCGGGACAGGGATTAACTGAAGCTTTCTTT.

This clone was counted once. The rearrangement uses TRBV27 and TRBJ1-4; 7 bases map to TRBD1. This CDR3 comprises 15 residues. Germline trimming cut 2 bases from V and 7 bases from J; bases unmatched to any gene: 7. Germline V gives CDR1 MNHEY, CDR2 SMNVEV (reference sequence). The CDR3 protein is CASSLGGTELEKLFF. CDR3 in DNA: TGTGCCAGCAGTTTAGGAGGGACAGAGCTTGAAAAACTGTTTTTT.

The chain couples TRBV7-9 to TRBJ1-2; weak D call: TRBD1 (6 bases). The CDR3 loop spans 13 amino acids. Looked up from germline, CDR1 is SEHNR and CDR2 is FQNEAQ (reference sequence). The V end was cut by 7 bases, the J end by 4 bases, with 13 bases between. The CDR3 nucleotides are TGTGCCAGCAACTGGGGGGACATCTATGGCTACACCTTC. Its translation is CASNWGDIYGYTF.

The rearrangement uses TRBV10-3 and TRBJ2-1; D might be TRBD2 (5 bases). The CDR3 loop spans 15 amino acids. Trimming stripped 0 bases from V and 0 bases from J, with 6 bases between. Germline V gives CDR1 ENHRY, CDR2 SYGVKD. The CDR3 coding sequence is TGTGCCATCAGTGAGTCGGGGAGCTCCTACAATGAGCAGTTCTTC. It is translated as CAISESGSSYNEQFF.

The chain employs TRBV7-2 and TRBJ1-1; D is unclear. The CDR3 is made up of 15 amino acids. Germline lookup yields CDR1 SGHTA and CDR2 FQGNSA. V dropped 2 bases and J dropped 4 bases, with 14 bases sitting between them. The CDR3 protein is CASSLLPGAGTEAFF. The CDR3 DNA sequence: TGTGCCAGCAGCTTACTGCCAGGCGCCGGCACTGAAGCTTTCTTT. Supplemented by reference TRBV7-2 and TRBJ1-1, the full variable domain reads GAGVSQSPSNKVTEKGKDVELRCDPISGHTALYWYRQSLGQGLEFLIYFQGNSAPDKSGLPSDRFSAERTGGSVSTLTIQRTQQEDSAVYLCASSLLPGAGTEAFFGQGTRLTVV.

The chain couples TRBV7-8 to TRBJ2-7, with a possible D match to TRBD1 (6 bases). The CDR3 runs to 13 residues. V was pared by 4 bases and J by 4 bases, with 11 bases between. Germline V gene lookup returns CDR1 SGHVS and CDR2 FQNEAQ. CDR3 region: CASSSDRTYEQYF. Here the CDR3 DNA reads TGTGCCAGCAGCTCGGACAGAACTTACGAGCAGTACTTC.

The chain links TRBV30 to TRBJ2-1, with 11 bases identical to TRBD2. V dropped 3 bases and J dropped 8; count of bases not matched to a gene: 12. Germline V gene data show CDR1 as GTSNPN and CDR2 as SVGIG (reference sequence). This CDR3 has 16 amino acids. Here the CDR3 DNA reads TGTGCCTGGAGCGGTAGACTAGCGGGAACCTCCGATGAGCAGTTCTTC. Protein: CAWSGRLAGTSDEQFF.

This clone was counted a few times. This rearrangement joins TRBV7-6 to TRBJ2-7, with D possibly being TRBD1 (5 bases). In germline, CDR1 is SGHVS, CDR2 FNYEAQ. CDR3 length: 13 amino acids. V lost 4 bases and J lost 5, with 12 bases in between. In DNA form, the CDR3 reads TGTGCCAGCAGCTCCTACAGGAGCCACGAGCAGTACTTC. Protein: CASSSYRSHEQYF.